This paragraph reports one T cell receptor (beta chain). The target antigen is unknown. V shed 1 base and J shed 0 bases, with 7 bases lying between them. Germline CDR1 and CDR2: SGHTA and FQGNSA. There are 14 residues in the CDR3. The sample comes from a study of long-term antiretroviral therapy in people with HIV. The authors ran the immunoSEQ assay, v3.0, at survey level. Libraries were prepared by immunoSEQ multiplex PCR; TCRdb keeps only in-frame clonotypes and omits some of them. The profile covers 20,000 to 25,000 clones, with 80% to 95% appearing a single time and about 7.7% taken by the ten largest. Study-wide findings and caveats: Blood, drawn from 2004 to 2017, may reflect older ART regimens. Clonal expansions arising prior to ART prevailed in the repertoire at every time point. Although diversity increased after ART, it remained lower than in transplant donor controls.

This rearrangement joins TRBV7-2 to TRBJ2-7; D gene ambiguous. The origin of this receptor is a woman aged 50 to 60 with HIV. The sample consisted of unsorted PBMCs, taken 4.4 years after starting antiretroviral therapy. CDR3 amino acids: CASSLVRNSYEQYF. In nucleotides, the CDR3 is TGTGCCAGCAGCTTAGTCCGGAACTCCTACGAGCAGTACTTC. Together with reference TRBV7-2 and TRBJ2-7, the CDR3 gives the full variable domain: GAGVSQSPSNKVTEKGKDVELRCDPISGHTALYWYRQSLGQGLEFLIYFQGNSAPDKSGLPSDRFSAERTGGSVSTLTIQRTQQEDSAVYLCASSLVRNSYEQYFGPGTRLTVT.